This T cell receptor (beta chain) was sequenced for a study of blood T cell repertoires in COVID-19. Study background: Some COVID-19 samples were acute and others convalescent; all came from the United States, Italy and Spain. PBMCs, B-cell-depleted T cells, or T cells provided the cDNA or gDNA that made up the material.

Authors' analysis steps: The assay estimated nucleated cells by amplifying reference gene primers. The method was immunoSEQ multiplex PCR; TCRdb's version includes in-frame clones alone and lacks a portion of them. V, J and clone size were drawn from that table, and D and trimming were deduced from the DNA. This repertoire shows around 300,000 clones, about nine tenths found once; its top ten account for 3%. Germline CDR1 MNHEY, CDR2 SVGAGI. The CDR3 is 13 amino acids. The receptor was derived from a young woman with active or convalescent COVID-19. The specimen sequenced was peripheral blood. The J gene is TRBJ1-5, the V gene TRBV6-5; TRBD1 might be the D (6 bases). The CDR3, as DNA: TGTGCTGAGGGGAGGGGGGCCAATCAGCCCCAGCATTTT. It specifies CAEGRGANQPQHF.